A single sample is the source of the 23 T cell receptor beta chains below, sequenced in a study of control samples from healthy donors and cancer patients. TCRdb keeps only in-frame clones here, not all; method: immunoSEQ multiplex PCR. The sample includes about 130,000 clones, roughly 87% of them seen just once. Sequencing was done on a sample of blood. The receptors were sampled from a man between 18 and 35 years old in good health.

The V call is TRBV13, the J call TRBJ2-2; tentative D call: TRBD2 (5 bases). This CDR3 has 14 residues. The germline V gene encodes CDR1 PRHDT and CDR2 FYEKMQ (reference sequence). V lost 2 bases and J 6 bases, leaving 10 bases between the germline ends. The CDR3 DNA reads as TGTGCCAGCAGCTTAACGGGATCCGCCGGGGAGCTGTTTTTT. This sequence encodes CASSLTGSAGELFF.

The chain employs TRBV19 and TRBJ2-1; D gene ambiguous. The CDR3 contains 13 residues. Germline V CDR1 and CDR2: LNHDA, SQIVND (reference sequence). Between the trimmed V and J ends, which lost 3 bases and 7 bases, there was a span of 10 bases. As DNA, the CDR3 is TGTGCCAGTAGTATGAGGCCCCTGAATGAGCAGTTCTTC. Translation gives CASSMRPLNEQFF.

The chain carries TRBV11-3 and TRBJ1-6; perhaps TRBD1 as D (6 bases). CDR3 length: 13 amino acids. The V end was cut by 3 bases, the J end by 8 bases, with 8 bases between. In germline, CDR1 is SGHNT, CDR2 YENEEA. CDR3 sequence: CASSFNRDSPLHF. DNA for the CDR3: TGTGCCAGCAGCTTCAACAGGGATTCACCCCTCCACTTT.

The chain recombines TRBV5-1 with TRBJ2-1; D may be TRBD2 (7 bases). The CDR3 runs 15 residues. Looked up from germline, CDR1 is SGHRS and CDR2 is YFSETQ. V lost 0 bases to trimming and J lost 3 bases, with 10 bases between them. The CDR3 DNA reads TGCGCCAGCAGCTTGGCAGGGGAGGGCTACAATGAGCAGTTCTTC. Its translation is CASSLAGEGYNEQFF. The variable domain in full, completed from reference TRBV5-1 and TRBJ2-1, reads KAGVTQTPRYLIKTRGQQVTLSCSPISGHRSVSWYQQTPGQGLQFLFEYFSETQRNKGNFPGRFSGRQFSNSRSEMNVSTLELGDSALYLCASSLAGEGYNEQFFGPGTRLTVL.

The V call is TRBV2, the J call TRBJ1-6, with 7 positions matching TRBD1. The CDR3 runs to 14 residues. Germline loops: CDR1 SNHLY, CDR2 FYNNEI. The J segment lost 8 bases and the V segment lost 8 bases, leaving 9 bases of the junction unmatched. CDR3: CASRLGRGYSPLHF. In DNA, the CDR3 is TGTGCCAGCCGGTTGGGCAGGGGGTATTCACCCCTCCACTTT.

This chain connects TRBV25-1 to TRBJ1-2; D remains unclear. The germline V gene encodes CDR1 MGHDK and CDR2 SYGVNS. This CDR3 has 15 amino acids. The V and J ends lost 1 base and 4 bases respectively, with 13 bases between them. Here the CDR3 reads CASSESGKHAYGYTF. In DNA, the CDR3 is TGTGCCAGCAGTGAATCAGGAAAGCACGCCTATGGCTACACCTTC.

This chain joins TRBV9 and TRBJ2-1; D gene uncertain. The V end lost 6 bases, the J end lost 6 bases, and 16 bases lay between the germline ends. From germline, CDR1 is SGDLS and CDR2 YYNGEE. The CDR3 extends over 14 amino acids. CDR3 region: CASKATNLGNEQFF. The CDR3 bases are TGTGCCAGCAAGGCAACTAACTTGGGCAATGAGCAGTTCTTC.

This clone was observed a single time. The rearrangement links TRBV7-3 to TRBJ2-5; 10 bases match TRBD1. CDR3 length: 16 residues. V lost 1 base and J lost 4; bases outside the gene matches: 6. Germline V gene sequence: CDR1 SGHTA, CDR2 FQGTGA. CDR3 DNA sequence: TGTGCCAGCAGCTTAAAACCCGGACAGGGGGGAGAGACCCAGTACTTC. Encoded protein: CASSLKPGQGGETQYF.

CDR3: CASSLTDLNEQYF. DNA of the CDR3: TGTGCCAGCAGCTTAACGGATCTCAACGAGCAGTACTTC. V usage is TRBV5-6 and J usage is TRBJ2-7; no clear D gene. Trimming took off 2 bases at V and 5 bases at J, with 11 bases between the two ends. This CDR3 has 13 residues. Germline V gives CDR1 SGHDT, CDR2 YYEEEE.

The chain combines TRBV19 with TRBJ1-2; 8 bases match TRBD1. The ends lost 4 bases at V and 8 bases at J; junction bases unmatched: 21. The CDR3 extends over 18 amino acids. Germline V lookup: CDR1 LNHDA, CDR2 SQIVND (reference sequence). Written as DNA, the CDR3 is TGTGCCAGTAGTACCGGATCGAGGGACAGGACTGTCAGGGGAGGCTACACCTTC. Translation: CASSTGSRDRTVRGGYTF.

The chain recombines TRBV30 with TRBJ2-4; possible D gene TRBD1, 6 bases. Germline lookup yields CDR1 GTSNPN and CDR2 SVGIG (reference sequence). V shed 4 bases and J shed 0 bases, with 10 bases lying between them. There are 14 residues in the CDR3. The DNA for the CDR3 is TGTGCCTGGATGGACAGAGTAGCCAAAAACATTCAGTACTTC. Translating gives CAWMDRVAKNIQYF.

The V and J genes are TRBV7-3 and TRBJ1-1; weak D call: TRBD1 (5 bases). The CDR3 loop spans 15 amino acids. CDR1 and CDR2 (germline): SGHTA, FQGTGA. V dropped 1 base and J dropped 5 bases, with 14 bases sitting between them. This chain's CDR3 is CASSLKIGAGTEAFF. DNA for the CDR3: TGTGCCAGCAGCTTAAAAATAGGGGCAGGGACTGAAGCTTTCTTT.

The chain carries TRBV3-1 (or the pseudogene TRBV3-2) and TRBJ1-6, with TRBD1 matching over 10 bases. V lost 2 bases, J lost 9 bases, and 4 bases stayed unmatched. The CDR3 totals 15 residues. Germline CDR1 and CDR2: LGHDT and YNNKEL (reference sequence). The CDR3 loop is CASSQPGQGSSPLHF. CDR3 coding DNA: TGTGCCAGCAGCCAACCGGGACAGGGGAGTTCACCCCTCCACTTT.

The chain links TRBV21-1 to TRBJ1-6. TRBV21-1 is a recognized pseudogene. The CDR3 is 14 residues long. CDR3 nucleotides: TGTGCCAGCAGCTCCCACGGGGTAGGGTCACCCCTCCACTTT. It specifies CASSSHGVGSPLHF.

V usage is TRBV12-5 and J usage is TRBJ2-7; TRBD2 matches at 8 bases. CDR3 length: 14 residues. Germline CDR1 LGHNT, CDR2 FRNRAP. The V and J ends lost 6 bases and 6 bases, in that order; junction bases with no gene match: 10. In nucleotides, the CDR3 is TGTGCTAGTGGGCCCGGGGGGGATGTAAGCGAGCAGTACTTC. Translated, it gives CASGPGGDVSEQYF.

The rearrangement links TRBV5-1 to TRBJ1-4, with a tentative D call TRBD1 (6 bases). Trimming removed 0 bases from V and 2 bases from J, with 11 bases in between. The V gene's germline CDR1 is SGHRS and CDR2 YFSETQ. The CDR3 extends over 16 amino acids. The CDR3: CASSLAADRTNEKLFF. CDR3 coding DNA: TGCGCCAGCAGCTTGGCCGCTGACAGGACTAATGAAAAACTGTTTTTT.

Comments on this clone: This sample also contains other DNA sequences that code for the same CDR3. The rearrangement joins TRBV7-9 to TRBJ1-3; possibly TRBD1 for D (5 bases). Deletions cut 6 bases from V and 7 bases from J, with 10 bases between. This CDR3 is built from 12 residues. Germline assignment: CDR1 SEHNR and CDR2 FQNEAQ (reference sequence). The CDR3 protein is CASSLAGNTIYF. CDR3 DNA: TGTGCCAGCAGTCTCGCAGGGAACACCATATATTTT.

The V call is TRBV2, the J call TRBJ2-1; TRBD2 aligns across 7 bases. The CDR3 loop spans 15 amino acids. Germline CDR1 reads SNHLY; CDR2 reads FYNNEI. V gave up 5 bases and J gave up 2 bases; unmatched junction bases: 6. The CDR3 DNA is TGTGCCAGCAGTCAAAGCGGGACCCCCTACAATGAGCAGTTCTTC. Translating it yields CASSQSGTPYNEQFF. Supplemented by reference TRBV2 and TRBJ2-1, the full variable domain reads EPEVTQTPSHQVTQMGQEVILRCVPISNHLYFYWYRQILGQKVEFLVSFYNNEISEKSEIFDDQFSVERPDGSNFTLKIRSTKLEDSAMYFCASSQSGTPYNEQFFGPGTRLTVL.

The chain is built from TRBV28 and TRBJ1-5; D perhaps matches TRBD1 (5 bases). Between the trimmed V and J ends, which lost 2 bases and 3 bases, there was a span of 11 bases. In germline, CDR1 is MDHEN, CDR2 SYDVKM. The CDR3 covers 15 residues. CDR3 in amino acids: CASSLTPGLNQPQHF. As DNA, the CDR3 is TGTGCCAGCAGTTTAACCCCAGGGCTCAATCAGCCCCAGCATTTT. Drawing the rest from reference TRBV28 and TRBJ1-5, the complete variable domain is DVKVTQSSRYLVKRTGEKVFLECVQDMDHENMFWYRQDPGLGLRLIYFSYDVKMKEKGDIPEGYSVSREKKERFSLILESASTNQTSMYLCASSLTPGLNQPQHFGDGTRLSIL.

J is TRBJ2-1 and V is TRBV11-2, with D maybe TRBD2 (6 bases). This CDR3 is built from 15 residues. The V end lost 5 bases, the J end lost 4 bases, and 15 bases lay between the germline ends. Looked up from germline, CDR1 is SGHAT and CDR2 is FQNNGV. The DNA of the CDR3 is TGTGCCAGCAGCCTAAGCTTTAGCGGATACAATGAGCAGTTCTTC. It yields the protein CASSLSFSGYNEQFF.

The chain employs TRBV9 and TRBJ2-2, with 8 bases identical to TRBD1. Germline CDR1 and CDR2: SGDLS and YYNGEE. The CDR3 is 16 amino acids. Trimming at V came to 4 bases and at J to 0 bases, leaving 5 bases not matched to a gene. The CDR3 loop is CASSPGDRPNTGELFF. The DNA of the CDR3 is TGTGCCAGCAGCCCTGGGGACAGGCCGAACACCGGGGAGCTGTTTTTT.

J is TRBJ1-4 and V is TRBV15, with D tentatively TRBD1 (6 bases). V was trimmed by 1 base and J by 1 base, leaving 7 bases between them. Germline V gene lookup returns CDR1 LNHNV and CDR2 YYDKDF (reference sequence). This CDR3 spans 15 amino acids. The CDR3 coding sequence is TGTGCCACCAGCAGAGGCAGGGGAACTAATGAAAAACTGTTTTTT. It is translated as CATSRGRGTNEKLFF.

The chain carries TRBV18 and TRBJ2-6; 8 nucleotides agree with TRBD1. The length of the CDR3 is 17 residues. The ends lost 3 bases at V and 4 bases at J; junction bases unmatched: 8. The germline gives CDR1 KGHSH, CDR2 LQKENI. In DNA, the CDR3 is TGTGCCAGCTCACCGTTCCAGGGGGCGGAAGGGGCCAACGTCCTGACTTTC. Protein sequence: CASSPFQGAEGANVLTF.